The clone carrying this TCR beta chain was counted many times. Its antigen remains unidentified. Every donor was a healthy Caucasian. The data derive from a study of identical twins. Study results and caveats: Beta out-of-frame sequences showed weaker excess sharing between twins. Compared with unrelated sharing, twin-shared out-of-frame alpha sequences had more low-probability sequences.

TCRdb independently ran MiXCR on the 5' RACE reads; one entry per CDR3 protein. This table has 510,000 or so distinct CDR3 sequences, around 15% appearing once. The sample was also linked to a second study, of yellow fever vaccine responses in identical twins.

The sequence came from a woman aged 18-29 years in good health. The specimen sequenced was CD4+ T cells sorted from blood.

The CDR3 DNA sequence: TGTGCCAGTGGACTAGCGGGAGTAATAAGGACAGATACGCAGTATTTT. As protein: CASGLAGVIRTDTQYF. The chain uses TRBV28 and TRBJ2-3; 13 bases are shared with TRBD2. The CDR3 has 16 residues. Germline-derived CDR1 and CDR2 are MDHEN and SYDVKM. The J segment lost 3 bases and the V segment lost 9 bases, leaving 9 bases of the junction unmatched. Full variable domain (missing parts from reference TRBV28 and TRBJ2-3): DVKVTQSSRYLVKRTGEKVFLECVQDMDHENMFWYRQDPGLGLRLIYFSYDVKMKEKGDIPEGYSVSREKKERFSLILESASTNQTSMYLCASGLAGVIRTDTQYFGPGTRLTVL.